Listed below are T cell receptor beta chains from one sample, sequenced in a study of T cell repertoires in cytomegalovirus infection. TCRdb re-derived calls from the reads in MiXCR, one entry per CDR3 protein. This table has roughly 250,000 distinct CDR3 sequences, 12% appearing once. Sequencing was performed on PBMCs. The receptor source for this set is a human donor in good health (CMV status not recorded). Some clones in this sample may be carry-over from other donors' samples. Each CDR3 is given with its conserved first and last residue. Fields, in order: V gene, D gene, clone size, J gene, CDR3 DNA, CDR3 protein. The D gene is left open where the match is weak. Clone size is given for some rows only: seen once, a few or many times, or a class if the clone is expanded.

TRBV19,.,many,TRBJ2-6,TGTGCCGGAAAGGGAGGCATAGGAGACTCTGGGGCCAACGTCCTGACTTTC,CAGKGGIGDSGANVLTF
TRBV9,.,few,TRBJ2-2,TGTGCCAGCAGCGTAGGCGGGACTCACGGGGAGCTGTTTTTT,CASSVGGTHGELFF
TRBV5-5,.,.,TRBJ1-1,TGTGCCAGCAGCTTGGCCGAGGCGAACACTGAAGCTTTCTTT,CASSLAEANTEAFF
TRBV20-1,.,.,TRBJ2-6,TGCAGTGCTAGAAGGCCTAGTGGTGGTGGTAAGGCTGGGTCCAACGTCCTGACTTTC,CSARRPSGGGKAGSNVLTF
TRBV20-1,.,.,TRBJ1-6,TGCAGTGCTAGAGTGGGGTGGTCCGATAATTCACCCCTCCACTTT,CSARVGWSDNSPLHF
TRBV20-1,.,few,TRBJ1-5,TGCAGTGCGCAAGCTAGACAGTTGCCCCAGCATTTT,CSAQARQLPQHF
TRBV6-2/TRBV6-3,.,many,TRBJ2-1,TGTGCCAGCAGTACCGTATGGGAGGAGCAGTTCTTC,CASSTVWEEQFF
TRBV2,.,few,TRBJ2-1,TGTGCCAGTACTCTGAGCTCCTACAATGAGCAGTTCTTC,CASTLSSYNEQFF
TRBV2,.,.,TRBJ1-1,TGTGCCAGCAGTGGGGGGGCTGAAGCTTTCTTT,CASSGGAEAFF
TRBV5-1,TRBD1,many,TRBJ1-2,TGCGCCAGCAGCCCACCCGGGACAGGGGGCGTAGGTGGCTACACCTTC,CASSPPGTGGVGGYTF
TRBV7-2,.,many,TRBJ2-2,TGTGCCAGCAGCTATGGACGGCGCACCGGGGAGCTGTTTTTT,CASSYGRRTGELFF
TRBV20-1,.,.,TRBJ2-7,TGCAGTGCTAGAGAACGGCCCGGGACTGCGAGCTCCTACGAGCAGTACTTC,CSARERPGTASSYEQYF
TRBV7-2,.,many,TRBJ1-4,TGTGCCAGCAGCTTATCACCAACTAATGAAAAACTGTTTTTT,CASSLSPTNEKLFF
TRBV6-5,TRBD1,many,TRBJ2-7,TGTGCCAGCAGCCGAGGCTCCAGACAGGGCTACGAGCAGTACTTC,CASSRGSRQGYEQYF
TRBV11-2,.,many,TRBJ2-1,TGTGCCAGCAGCGCTACAGGGTTCACCTACAATGAGCAGTTCTTC,CASSATGFTYNEQFF
TRBV4-3,.,few,TRBJ1-6,TGCGCCAGCAGCCGACAGCCCAGCTCCTATAATTCACCCCTCCACTTT,CASSRQPSSYNSPLHF
TRBV27,TRBD2,many,TRBJ2-1,TGTGCCAGCAGGAGGGCGGGAGGTGGCTACAATGAGCAGTTCTTC,CASRRAGGGYNEQFF
TRBV12-3/TRBV12-4,.,many,TRBJ2-7,TGTGCCAGCAGTCTCAAACCCGGGGCAACCTACGAGCAGTACTTC,CASSLKPGATYEQYF
TRBV7-2,.,many,TRBJ2-1,TGTGCCAGCAGCTCCCGGGGCAATGAGCAGTTCTTC,CASSSRGNEQFF
TRBV4-3,TRBD2,.,TRBJ2-7,TGCGCCAGCAGCCAAGATCCCACTAGCGGGTACGCCTACGAGCAGTACTTC,CASSQDPTSGYAYEQYF
TRBV7-3,.,many,TRBJ2-2,TGTGCCAGCAGCTCCCATGGGACCGGGGAGCTGTTTTTT,CASSSHGTGELFF
TRBV28,TRBD1,many,TRBJ1-2,TGTGCCAGCAGTCCCCGGACAGGGAGAGGAAGGTTTGGCTACACCTTC,CASSPRTGRGRFGYTF
TRBV7-6,TRBD1,many,TRBJ2-1,TGTGCCAGCAGCTTAGAGGGGAGGACAGGGAAGGGTGAGCAGTTCTTC,CASSLEGRTGKGEQFF
TRBV29-1,TRBD1,many,TRBJ2-3,TGCAGCGTTGGGGACAGGGGGAAAGATACGCAGTATTTT,CSVGDRGKDTQYF
TRBV28,TRBD2,.,TRBJ2-1,TGTGCCAGCAGTCCACCGAGACTAGCGGGAGGGAGTAATGAGCAGTTCTTC,CASSPPRLAGGSNEQFF
TRBV28,.,few,TRBJ2-2,TGTGCCAGCAGCCGTGGGACTAACACCGGGGAGCTGTTTTTT,CASSRGTNTGELFF
TRBV12-3/TRBV12-4,.,many,TRBJ1-4,TGTGCCAGCAGTTTTGAGCGAAAACTGTTTTTT,CASSFERKLFF
TRBV6-2/TRBV6-3,.,.,TRBJ1-1,TGTGCCAGCAGTTACTCGAGGGACAAGGGAAACACTGAAGCTTTCTTT,CASSYSRDKGNTEAFF
TRBV19,TRBD1,many,TRBJ1-5,TGTGCCAGTTGCACCCCGGGACAGGGAATCGATCAGCCCCAGCATTTT,CASCTPGQGIDQPQHF
TRBV7-2,.,many,TRBJ1-2,TGTGCCAGCAGCTTAGCAGCACAATATGAAGACTACACCTTC,CASSLAAQYEDYTF
TRBV9,.,few,TRBJ1-5,TGTGCCAGCAGCGCCCACATAGGCAATCAGCCCCAGCATTTT,CASSAHIGNQPQHF
TRBV7-2,.,many,TRBJ1-5,TGTGCCAGCAGCTTAACAACAGGGAGCAATCAGCCCCAGCATTTT,CASSLTTGSNQPQHF
TRBV7-2,TRBD1,many,TRBJ1-2,TGTGCCAGCAGCTTATCCCGGGACAGCTACTATGGCTACACCTTC,CASSLSRDSYYGYTF
TRBV25-1,TRBD1,.,TRBJ1-5,TGTGCCAGACCGGGGGAGGGGGGGACAGGGCAGCCCCAGCATTTT,CARPGEGGTGQPQHF
TRBV6-2/TRBV6-3,.,many,TRBJ2-5,TGTGCCAGCCGTCTCTCGGACAGTCAAGGGGCCCAGTACTTC,CASRLSDSQGAQYF
TRBV6-2/TRBV6-3,TRBD1,.,TRBJ2-7,TGTGCCAGCAGTTACTCTCCCCCGGGACAGCTCTACGAGCAGTACTTC,CASSYSPPGQLYEQYF
TRBV28,TRBD1,few,TRBJ2-7,TGTGCCAGCCTACCAGGGGGCAGTCGGCTCTACGAGCAGTACTTC,CASLPGGSRLYEQYF